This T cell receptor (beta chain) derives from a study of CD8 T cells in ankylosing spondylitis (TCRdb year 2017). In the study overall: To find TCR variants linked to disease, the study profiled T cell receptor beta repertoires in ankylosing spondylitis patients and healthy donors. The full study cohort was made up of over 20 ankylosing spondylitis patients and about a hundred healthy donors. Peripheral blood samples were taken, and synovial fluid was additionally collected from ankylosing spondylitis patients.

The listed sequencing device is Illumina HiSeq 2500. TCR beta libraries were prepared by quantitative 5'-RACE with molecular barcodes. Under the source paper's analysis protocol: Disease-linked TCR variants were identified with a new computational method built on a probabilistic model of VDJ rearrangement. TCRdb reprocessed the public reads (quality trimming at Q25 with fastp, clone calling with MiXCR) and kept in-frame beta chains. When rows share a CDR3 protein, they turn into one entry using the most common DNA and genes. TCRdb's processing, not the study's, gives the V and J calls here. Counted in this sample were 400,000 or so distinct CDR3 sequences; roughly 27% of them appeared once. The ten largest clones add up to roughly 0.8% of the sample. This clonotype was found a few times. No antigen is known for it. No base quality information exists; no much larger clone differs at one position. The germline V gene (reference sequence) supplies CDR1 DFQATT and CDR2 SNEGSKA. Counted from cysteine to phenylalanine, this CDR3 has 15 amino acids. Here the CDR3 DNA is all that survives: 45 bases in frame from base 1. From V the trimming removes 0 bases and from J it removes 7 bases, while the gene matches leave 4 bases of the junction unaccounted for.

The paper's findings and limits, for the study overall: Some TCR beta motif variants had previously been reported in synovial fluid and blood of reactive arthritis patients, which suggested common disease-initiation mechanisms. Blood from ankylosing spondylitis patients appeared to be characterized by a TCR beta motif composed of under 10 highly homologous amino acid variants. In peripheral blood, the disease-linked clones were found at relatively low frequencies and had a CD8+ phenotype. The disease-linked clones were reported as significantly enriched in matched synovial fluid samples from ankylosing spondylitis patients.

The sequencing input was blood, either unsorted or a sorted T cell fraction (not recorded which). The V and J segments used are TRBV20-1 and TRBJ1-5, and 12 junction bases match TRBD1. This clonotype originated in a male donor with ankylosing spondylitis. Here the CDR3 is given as CSAREGTGGQQPQHF. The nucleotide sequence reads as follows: TGCAGTGCTAGAGAAGGGACAGGGGGCCAACAGCCCCAGCATTTT.